What follows are 31 T cell receptor beta chains derived from one specimen sequenced in a study of T cell repertoires in cytomegalovirus infection. MiXCR was run by TCRdb on the reads, yielding one entry per CDR3 protein. This table has about 530,000 distinct CDR3 sequences, approximately 26% appearing once. The sequenced material came from PBMCs. These receptor sequences come from a human donor in good health (CMV status not recorded). Some clones in this sample may be carry-over from other donors' samples.

Comment on this clonotype: The junction shows a germline mismatch at one end, possibly a read error. The rearrangement joins TRBV29-1 to TRBJ2-7; TRBD1 agrees at 8 bases. The CDR3 loop spans 14 amino acids. CDR1 and CDR2 from the germline V gene are SQVTM and ANQGSEA. This CDR3 reads CSVEAGTGPYEQCF. DNA of the CDR3: TGCAGCGTTGAAGCCGGGACAGGCCCCTACGAGCAGTGCTTC.

CDR3 residues: CASSELSGSWADTQYF. The CDR3 DNA is TGTGCCAGCAGTGAGCTTAGCGGTAGCTGGGCAGATACGCAGTATTTT. The rearrangement joins TRBV28 to TRBJ2-3; perhaps TRBD2 as D (6 bases). The length of the CDR3 is 16 residues. In germline, CDR1 is MDHEN, CDR2 SYDVKM. V lost 5 bases and J lost 4, with 19 bases in between.

This sequence joins TRBV4-3 and TRBJ1-2, with unresolved D. Germline V lookup: CDR1 LGHNA, CDR2 YSLEER. Between the trimmed V and J ends, which lost 5 bases and 1 base, there was a span of 8 bases. This CDR3 contains 13 residues. The CDR3 loop is CASSREDNYGYTF. DNA of the CDR3: TGCGCCAGCAGCAGGGAAGATAACTATGGCTACACCTTC.

This clonotype has more than one count but fewer than ten. The V call is TRBV28, the J call TRBJ1-5; TRBD1 might be the D (6 bases). Trimming shortened V by 10 bases and J by 9 bases, and 16 bases separated the two germline ends. Germline V gives CDR1 MDHEN, CDR2 SYDVKM. The CDR3 extends over 12 amino acids. CDR3: CATQTGIRPQHF. CDR3 sequence (DNA): TGTGCCACCCAAACAGGGATACGGCCCCAGCATTTT.

This clonotype was found a few times. CDR3 coding DNA: TGTGCCAGCAGCTCCTACCGACATGCGAGCACAGATACGCAGTATTTT. Residues: CASSSYRHASTDTQYF. The chain recombines TRBV7-6 with TRBJ2-3; D not resolved. Germline lookup yields CDR1 SGHVS and CDR2 FNYEAQ. The CDR3 contains 16 residues. V shed 4 bases and J shed 0 bases, with 14 bases lying between them.

This clonotype has at least ten counts. The rearrangement links TRBV7-2 to TRBJ2-1, with TRBD2 matching 10 bases. This CDR3 has 12 residues. With 5 bases clipped from V and 13 bases from J, the junction kept 5 bases outside the gene matches. Germline V gives CDR1 SGHTA, CDR2 FQGNSA. The CDR3 loop is CASSPSGSDQFF. The CDR3 DNA is TGTGCCAGCAGCCCTAGCGGGAGTGACCAGTTCTTC.

This clonotype came up a few times. A much larger clone lies one base from this, so it may be a read error. The chain is built from TRBV7-2 and TRBJ1-1; D is uncertain. The CDR3 sequence is 13 residues long. Trimming removed 5 bases from V and 0 bases from J, with 7 bases in between. CDR1 is SGHTA, CDR2 FQGNSA, per germline. CDR3 loop: CASSTTMNTEAFF. The CDR3 coding sequence is TGTGCCAGCAGCACGACAATGAACACTGAAGCTTTCTTT.

The chain couples TRBV19 to TRBJ1-1; maybe TRBD1 (5 bases). Germline-derived CDR1 and CDR2 are LNHDA and SQIVND (reference sequence). This CDR3 is 13 amino acids long. Trimming left V 6 bases short and J 6 bases short, with 14 bases between. The CDR3 region has the DNA TGTGCCAGTAGCCGGGGCACCATCCCTGAAGCTTTCTTT. This gives the protein CASSRGTIPEAFF.

The rearrangement joins TRBV4-2 to TRBJ2-2, with 7 bases lining up with TRBD2. Germline-derived CDR1 and CDR2 are LGHNA and YNFKEQ. V was clipped by 1 base and J by 7 bases; unmatched bases: 15. CDR3 size: 18 residues. Written as DNA, the CDR3 is TGTGCCAGCAGCCAAGTTCAGTCGGGGAGGGAAGTTTACGGGGAGCTGTTTTTT. Translating it yields CASSQVQSGREVYGELFF.

This clonotype appeared a few times. The chain combines TRBV7-9 with TRBJ2-3; no clear D gene. Germline-derived CDR1 and CDR2 are SEHNR and FQNEAQ (reference sequence). The CDR3 loop spans 14 amino acids. V was pared by 1 base and J by 2 bases, with 7 bases between. CDR3 sequence (DNA): TGTGCCAGCAGCTTAGAGGGTTACACAGATACGCAGTATTTT. Protein: CASSLEGYTDTQYF. The full variable domain, rest sourced from reference TRBV7-9 and TRBJ2-3, is DTGVSQNPRHKITKRGQNVTFRCDPISEHNRLYWYRQTLGQGPEFLTYFQNEAQLEKSRLLSDRFSAERPKGSFSTLEIQRTEQGDSAMYLCASSLEGYTDTQYFGPGTRLTVL.

This chain links TRBV5-6 with TRBJ2-1; D is ambiguous. CDR3 length: 11 amino acids. V lost 0 bases to trimming and J lost 12 bases, with 7 bases between them. The V gene's germline CDR1 is SGHDT and CDR2 YYEEEE. This chain's CDR3 is CASSLGGMQFF. The CDR3 DNA follows: TGTGCCAGCAGCTTGGGGGGTATGCAGTTCTTC.

This clonotype has at least ten counts. This chain connects TRBV7-2 to TRBJ2-5; maybe TRBD2 (6 bases). The CDR3 has 14 residues. CDR1 is SGHTA and CDR2 is FQGNSA in the germline V gene. Trimming left V 3 bases short and J 5 bases short, with 13 bases between. The CDR3 DNA is TGTGCCAGCAGCTTTCGAGGGAGGTGGGAGACCCAGTACTTC. Its protein product is CASSFRGRWETQYF.

V and J are TRBV6-6 and TRBJ2-7, with D perhaps assigned TRBD1 or TRBD2 (5 bases each). The CDR3 contains 14 residues. Germline values: CDR1 MNHNY, CDR2 SVGAGI (reference sequence). The V and J ends lost 6 bases and 2 bases respectively, with 14 bases between them. CDR3 region: CASSREGWTYEQYV. The CDR3 bases are TGTGCCAGCAGCCGAGAGGGGTGGACCTACGAGCAGTACGTC.

The chain recombines TRBV15 with TRBJ1-2; 8 bases line up with TRBD1. Germline CDR1 LNHNV, CDR2 YYDKDF (reference sequence). This CDR3 contains 15 residues. The V and J ends lost 3 bases and 7 bases, in that order; junction bases with no gene match: 10. For the CDR3, the DNA is TGTGCCACCAGCAGGGACAGGGCGATTACTTTTGGCTACACCTTC. Its translation is CATSRDRAITFGYTF.

This sequence joins TRBV20-1 and TRBJ2-7; 13 bases fit TRBD2. This CDR3 is built from 14 residues. Trimming removed 6 bases from V and 5 bases from J; junction bases left unmatched: 7. Looked up from germline, CDR1 is DFQATT and CDR2 is SNEGSKA (reference sequence). The CDR3 nucleotides read TGCAGTGCGGCCGGGACTAGCGGGACCCACGAGCAGTACTTC. This sequence encodes CSAAGTSGTHEQYF.

CDR3 in DNA: TGTGCCACCAGTGATTTGTGGGAGGGGGCTTTCTTC. This encodes CATSDLWEGAFF. V is TRBV24-1 and J is TRBJ2-1; the D call may be TRBD1 or TRBD2 (7 bases each). The CDR3 contains 12 residues. Per germline, CDR1 KGHDR and CDR2 SFDVKD. V was pared by 0 bases and J by 16 bases, with 12 bases between.

The rearrangement uses TRBV27 and TRBJ2-7; 10 nucleotides match TRBD1. Germline CDR1 reads MNHEY; CDR2 reads SMNVEV (reference sequence). V shed 5 bases, J shed 4 bases, and the junction held 8 bases outside the gene matches. This CDR3 is 15 amino acids long. The CDR3 coding sequence is TGTGCCAGCAGTCCCTCAGGGACAGGGGTGTACGAGCAGTACTTC. Its protein product is CASSPSGTGVYEQYF.

This clonotype was observed many times. The J gene is TRBJ2-1, the V gene TRBV7-2; 9 bases fit TRBD2. Germline CDR1 SGHTA, CDR2 FQGNSA. V gave up 5 bases and J gave up 7 bases; unmatched junction bases: 9. This CDR3 comprises 15 residues. The CDR3 loop is CASSPRLAGSNEQFF. In DNA form, the CDR3 reads TGTGCCAGCAGCCCCCGGCTAGCGGGAAGTAATGAGCAGTTCTTC.

The genes are TRBV12-3 or TRBV12-4 and TRBJ2-5; D is possibly TRBD1 (5 bases). The germline V and J ends were trimmed by 5 bases and 1 base, with 11 bases remaining between them. The CDR3 totals 14 residues. In DNA, the CDR3 is TGTGCCAGCAGTGCCCAGGGTAGCCAAGAGACCCAGTACTTC. Protein: CASSAQGSQETQYF.

This chain joins TRBV19 and TRBJ1-1; a weak D match, TRBD1 (6 bases). Germline V gene lookup returns CDR1 LNHDA and CDR2 SQIVND (reference sequence). The CDR3 spans 14 residues. With 6 bases removed from V and 8 bases from J, the gap between germline ends came to 19 bases. CDR3 sequence (DNA): TGTGCCAGTAGCCTATCGGGGGGGGCCAGCGAAGCTTTCTTT. Amino acid sequence: CASSLSGGASEAFF.

This chain links TRBV10-3 with TRBJ1-1, with D uncertain. Germline V gene data show CDR1 as ENHRY and CDR2 as SYGVKD. V was shortened by 7 bases and J by 5 bases, with 8 bases between the two germline ends. The CDR3 runs 11 residues. The CDR3 sequence is CAIKGETEAFF. DNA for the CDR3: TGTGCCATCAAGGGAGAGACTGAAGCTTTCTTT.

The chain links TRBV29-1 to TRBJ2-1; D gene unclear. The CDR3 sequence is 10 residues long. Trimming cost V 4 bases and J 4 bases, with 2 bases left between them. Germline V gene sequence: CDR1 SQVTM, CDR2 ANQGSEA. Here the CDR3 DNA reads TGCAGCGTTGGATACAATGAGCAGTTCTTC. As protein: CSVGYNEQFF.

The chain links TRBV6-5 to TRBJ1-1; 10 bases are shared with TRBD1. This CDR3 comprises 14 residues. V shed 7 bases, J shed 4 bases, and the junction held 6 bases outside the gene matches. Per germline, CDR1 MNHEY and CDR2 SVGAGI. The CDR3 sequence: CASNPGTGATEAFF. CDR3 DNA: TGTGCCAGCAACCCCGGGACAGGGGCCACTGAAGCTTTCTTT.

This rearrangement joins TRBV15 to TRBJ2-3; 8 bases match TRBD2. The CDR3 totals 15 residues. Trimming removed 8 bases from V and 4 bases from J; junction bases left unmatched: 11. Germline assignment: CDR1 LNHNV and CDR2 YYDKDF (reference sequence). The CDR3 is CATSRAGAGADTQYF. The CDR3 DNA follows: TGTGCCACCTCTAGAGCGGGAGCAGGTGCAGATACGCAGTATTTT.

CDR3 loop: CAISEVYGYTF. DNA for the CDR3: TGTGCCATCAGCGAGGTTTATGGCTACACCTTC. The rearrangement links TRBV10-3 to TRBJ1-2; D call uncertain. Trimming shortened V by 6 bases and J by 5 bases, and 7 bases separated the two germline ends. The CDR3 length is 11 residues. In germline, CDR1 is ENHRY, CDR2 SYGVKD.

About this clonotype itself: The junction differs from germline at one of its ends, possibly a read error. The V call is TRBV11-2, the J call TRBJ2-5; D not resolved. The CDR3 has 15 residues. Germline CDR1 and CDR2: SGHAT and FQNNGV. CDR3 coding DNA: TGTGCCAGCAGCTTAGTTCCGGGCCGCCAAGAGACCCAGTACTTT. Amino acid sequence: CASSLVPGRQETQYF.

This clonotype occurred many times. The genes are TRBV7-2 and TRBJ1-2; D perhaps matches TRBD1 (6 bases). Germline V gene data show CDR1 as SGHTA and CDR2 as FQGNSA. V lost 5 bases and J 6 bases, leaving 22 bases between the germline ends. The CDR3 covers 16 residues. The CDR3 bases are TGTGCCAGCAGCCCACTTCAACACAGGGAGGTTGATGGCTACACCTTC. It codes for CASSPLQHREVDGYTF.

This clonotype was picked up many times. The V gene is TRBV7-2, the J gene TRBJ2-2, with D perhaps TRBD1 (5 bases). The germline CDR1 and CDR2 sequences are SGHTA and FQGNSA. The CDR3 is 15 amino acids. V was trimmed by 5 bases and J by 0 bases, leaving 10 bases between them. The DNA for the CDR3 is TGTGCCAGCAGCGAGGACAAAACGAACACCGGGGAGCTGTTTTTT. It translates to CASSEDKTNTGELFF.

The J gene is TRBJ2-3, the V gene TRBV4-1, with 11 bases that match TRBD1. With 2 bases clipped from V and 2 bases from J, the junction kept 3 bases outside the gene matches. CDR1 is MGHRA, CDR2 YSYEKL, per germline. The CDR3 covers 16 residues. CDR3 nucleotide sequence: TGCGCCAGCAGCCAACGGGACAGGGGGGCCACAGATACGCAGTATTTT. Protein sequence: CASSQRDRGATDTQYF.

The gene calls are TRBV12-3 or TRBV12-4 and TRBJ1-4; D is uncertain. The V gene lost 4 bases and the J gene lost 4 bases, with 13 bases spanning the gap. The CDR3 covers 15 residues. The DNA for the CDR3 is TGTGCCAGCAGTTACAAGGCGGGAATTAATGAAAAACTGTTTTTT. This translates into CASSYKAGINEKLFF.

The count of this clonotype is one. The chain couples TRBV7-3 to TRBJ1-1; 7 nucleotides agree with TRBD1. The junction had 10 bases not matched to a gene; V was cut back by 0 bases and J by 0 bases. The CDR3 covers 18 residues. Germline values: CDR1 SGHTA, CDR2 FQGTGA. The CDR3 sequence is CASSLTPPAGTVNTEAFF. The CDR3 bases are TGTGCCAGCAGCTTAACACCCCCCGCCGGGACAGTGAACACTGAAGCTTTCTTT.